The 24 T cell receptor beta chains given below trace back to one sample, sequenced in a study of Ad26.COV2.S vaccination and SARS-CoV-2 variants. Libraries were prepared by immunoSEQ multiplex PCR; TCRdb keeps only in-frame clonotypes and omits some of them. The table records around 350,000 clones, 70% to 90% of them present only once. The treatment here: around 19 received Ad26.COV2.S at low or high dose, single or two shots; about 5 received placebo; per-sample allocation not given. After the first vaccine or placebo injection, samples were drawn on day 63. The sample was peripheral blood, taken in a trial of Ad26.COV2.S vaccine versus placebo. These receptors all stem from a person between 18 and 65 years old who received the Ad26.COV2.S COVID-19 vaccine or a placebo.

V gene TRBV24-1 combines with J gene TRBJ2-1; D is tentatively TRBD1 or TRBD2 (5 bases each). The germline CDR1 and CDR2 sequences are KGHDR and SFDVKD. Trimming stripped 2 bases from V and 6 bases from J, with 16 bases between. There are 16 residues in the CDR3. The CDR3: CATSDSGRDLINEQFF. The CDR3 nucleotides read TGTGCCACCAGTGATTCCGGACGGGACCTCATCAATGAGCAGTTCTTC.

This rearrangement joins TRBV2 to TRBJ1-2; D uncertain. V lost 5 bases to trimming and J lost 0 bases, with 16 bases between them. From germline, CDR1 is SNHLY and CDR2 FYNNEI. The CDR3 extends over 16 amino acids. DNA of the CDR3: TGTGCCAGCAGTTCTACCTGGGCCACCGCTAACTATGGCTACACCTTC. Protein: CASSSTWATANYGYTF. Filled out from reference TRBV2 and TRBJ1-2, the complete variable domain reads EPEVTQTPSHQVTQMGQEVILRCVPISNHLYFYWYRQILGQKVEFLVSFYNNEISEKSEIFDDQFSVERPDGSNFTLKIRSTKLEDSAMYFCASSSTWATANYGYTFGSGTRLTVV.

The J gene is TRBJ1-1, the V gene TRBV28; TRBD1 is a possible D gene (6 bases). V was cut by 8 bases and J by 3 bases, with 13 bases left in between. CDR3 size: 13 residues. Per germline, CDR1 MDHEN and CDR2 SYDVKM. The DNA for the CDR3 is TGTGCCAGCCAAGACAGGAGGCACACTGAAGCTTTCTTT. This gives the protein CASQDRRHTEAFF.

The gene calls are TRBV7-2 and TRBJ1-3; maybe TRBD1 (5 bases). The CDR3 extends over 14 amino acids. V was shortened by 5 bases and J by 7 bases, with 15 bases between the two germline ends. Germline CDR1 is SGHTA and CDR2 is FQGNSA. CDR3 region: CASSVRDGENTIYF. The CDR3 coding sequence is TGTGCCAGCAGCGTCCGGGACGGGGAGAACACCATATATTTT.

The J gene is TRBJ2-2, the V gene TRBV6-2 or TRBV6-3; TRBD1 matches 7 bases. In germline, CDR1 is MNHEY, CDR2 SVGEGT. J was trimmed by 5 bases and V by 4 bases; bases with no gene match: 10. The CDR3 runs 16 residues. As DNA, the CDR3 is TGTGCCAGCAGTTCCCTCCGGGACAGTGCGACCGGGGAGCTGTTTTTT. Translation gives CASSSLRDSATGELFF.

The chain joins TRBV27 to TRBJ1-2, with TRBD1 matching 9 bases. Germline V gene lookup returns CDR1 MNHEY and CDR2 SMNVEV (reference sequence). The junction had 3 bases not matched to a gene; V was cut back by 2 bases and J by 2 bases. The CDR3 has 15 amino acids. The CDR3 spells CASSLGQGRNYGYTF. The CDR3 nucleotides are TGTGCCAGCAGTTTAGGACAGGGGAGAAACTATGGCTACACCTTC.

Turning to this clone: A read error may explain this, as a much larger clone is one base away. The chain uses TRBV7-9 and TRBJ2-2; TRBD1 agrees at 10 bases. Germline trimming cut 6 bases from V and 3 bases from J; bases unmatched to any gene: 1. CDR1 is SEHNR and CDR2 is FQNEAQ in the germline V gene (reference sequence). The CDR3 sequence is 14 residues long. The CDR3: CASRGTGDTGELFF. In nucleotides, the CDR3 is TGTGCCAGCAGAGGGACAGGGGACACCGGGGAGCTGTTTTTT. Supplemented by reference TRBV7-9 and TRBJ2-2, the full variable domain reads DTGVSQNPRHKITKRGQNVTFRCDPISEHNRLYWYRQTLGQGPEFLTYFQNEAQLEKSRLLSDRFSAERPKGSFSTLEIQRTEQGDSAMYLCASRGTGDTGELFFGEGSRLTVL.

The V and J genes are TRBV3-1 (or the pseudogene TRBV3-2) and TRBJ2-7; D unresolved. The CDR3 totals 11 residues. Deletions cut 4 bases from V and 3 bases from J, with 4 bases between. CDR1 LGHDT and CDR2 YNNKEL come from the germline V gene (reference sequence). The CDR3 region has the DNA TGTGCCAGCAGCCGATTCTACGAGCAGTACTTC. It is translated as CASSRFYEQYF.

The genes are TRBV15 and TRBJ2-7; 7 bases line up with TRBD1. In germline, CDR1 is LNHNV, CDR2 YYDKDF (reference sequence). V was pared by 5 bases and J by 0 bases, with 16 bases of the junction left unmatched. The CDR3 extends over 18 amino acids. CDR3 protein: CATSRKKPGTELSYEQYF. CDR3 nucleotide sequence: TGTGCCACCAGCCGCAAGAAACCCGGGACAGAACTCTCCTACGAGCAGTACTTC.

The CDR3, as DNA: TGTGCCAGCAGTGCCCCTAGTGGGGGGAACACTGAAGCTTTCTTT. As protein: CASSAPSGGNTEAFF. V usage is TRBV28 and J usage is TRBJ1-1; perhaps TRBD1 as D (5 bases). Germline V CDR1 and CDR2: MDHEN, SYDVKM. V lost 5 bases and J lost 1, with 14 bases in between. The CDR3 has 15 residues.

The chain combines TRBV7-2 with TRBJ2-5; D gene ambiguous. V was clipped by 1 base and J by 2 bases, with 14 bases between them. Germline V lookup: CDR1 SGHTA, CDR2 FQGNSA. The CDR3 contains 16 residues. The CDR3 region is CASSLGPGLLQETQYF. The CDR3 DNA reads as TGTGCCAGCAGCTTAGGGCCCGGCCTCCTACAAGAGACCCAGTACTTC.

The chain is built from TRBV28 and TRBJ2-1; D may be TRBD2 (5 bases). This CDR3 is 14 amino acids long. Germline-derived CDR1 and CDR2 are MDHEN and SYDVKM. V gave up 4 bases and J gave up 5 bases, with 12 bases separating them. CDR3 nucleotides: TGTGCCAGCAGTTCCCCCGGGGTGGACAATGAGCAGTTCTTC. Translated: CASSSPGVDNEQFF. The whole variable domain, remainder taken from reference TRBV28 and TRBJ2-1, is DVKVTQSSRYLVKRTGEKVFLECVQDMDHENMFWYRQDPGLGLRLIYFSYDVKMKEKGDIPEGYSVSREKKERFSLILESASTNQTSMYLCASSSPGVDNEQFFGPGTRLTVL.

The J gene is TRBJ2-3, the V gene TRBV6-2 or TRBV6-3; 7 bases map to TRBD2. This CDR3 spans 18 amino acids. V shed 5 bases, J shed 0 bases, and the junction held 14 bases outside the gene matches. Germline V gene sequence: CDR1 MNHEY, CDR2 SVGEGT. CDR3 loop: CASSPVFFRGGSTDTQYF. The CDR3 coding sequence is TGTGCCAGCAGTCCCGTATTTTTTAGGGGAGGGAGCACAGATACGCAGTATTTT.

This rearrangement joins TRBV11-2 to TRBJ2-1; D is possibly TRBD2 (5 bases). This CDR3 is built from 19 residues. Germline CDR1 SGHAT, CDR2 FQNNGV. The V end lost 1 base, the J end lost 0 bases, and 19 bases lay between the germline ends. The DNA for the CDR3 is TGTGCCAGCAGCTTAGTAAAGGCCGCTGGACTCCACTCCTACAATGAGCAGTTCTTC. As protein: CASSLVKAAGLHSYNEQFF. Full variable domain (remainder filled in from reference TRBV11-2 and TRBJ2-1): EAGVAQSPRYKIIEKRQSVAFWCNPISGHATLYWYQQILGQGPKLLIQFQNNGVVDDSQLPKDRFSAERLKGVDSTLKIQPAKLEDSAVYLCASSLVKAAGLHSYNEQFFGPGTRLTVL.

V gene TRBV27 combines with J gene TRBJ2-3; D is unclear. CDR3 size: 15 residues. Between the trimmed V and J ends, which lost 3 bases and 3 bases, there was a span of 13 bases. Germline V lookup: CDR1 MNHEY, CDR2 SMNVEV (reference sequence). CDR3 protein: CASSFGWVGTDTQYF. DNA for the CDR3: TGTGCCAGCAGTTTTGGATGGGTAGGAACAGATACGCAGTATTTT.

The rearrangement links TRBV2 to TRBJ2-7; 7 nucleotides line up with TRBD1. Germline V gene lookup returns CDR1 SNHLY and CDR2 FYNNEI. Trimming at V came to 6 bases and at J to 0 bases, leaving 5 bases not matched to a gene. This CDR3 contains 14 residues. The CDR3 loop is CASRRQGSSYEQYF. The CDR3 DNA reads TGTGCCAGCAGAAGACAGGGAAGCTCCTACGAGCAGTACTTC.

The rearrangement joins TRBV7-9 to TRBJ1-2, with D unclear. CDR3 length: 14 residues. Per the germline V gene, CDR1 is SEHNR and CDR2 is FQNEAQ (reference sequence). V was clipped by 1 base and J by 8 bases, with 14 bases between them. The CDR3: CASSLVAEFGGYTF. The CDR3 nucleotides read TGTGCCAGCAGCTTAGTAGCGGAGTTTGGCGGCTACACCTTC.

In its sample, this clone was seen a few times. V and J are TRBV9 and TRBJ2-2; TRBD1 agrees at 7 bases. Germline V gene data show CDR1 as SGDLS and CDR2 as YYNGEE. The V and J ends lost 5 bases and 0 bases, in that order; junction bases with no gene match: 1. The CDR3 totals 14 residues. CDR3 sequence: CASRGQTNTGELFF. CDR3 nucleotide sequence: TGTGCCAGCAGGGGACAGACGAACACCGGGGAGCTGTTTTTT.

The chain has TRBV5-1 and TRBJ2-5; D is unresolved. The germline V and J ends were trimmed by 2 bases and 0 bases, with 14 bases remaining between them. The CDR3 sequence is 16 residues long. Per germline, CDR1 SGHRS and CDR2 YFSETQ. The DNA of the CDR3 is TGCGCCAGCAGCTTTGGGTCTGTCCGGAACCAAGAGACCCAGTACTTC. Translated, it gives CASSFGSVRNQETQYF.

This clone was counted a single time. In the same sample, other DNA sequences code for this CDR3. The genes are TRBV15 and TRBJ2-7; 10 nucleotides agree with TRBD1. The germline V gene has CDR1 LNHNV and CDR2 YYDKDF (reference sequence). The CDR3 contains 13 residues. The ends lost 3 bases at V and 4 bases at J; junction bases unmatched: 0. DNA for the CDR3: TGTGCCACCAGCAGGGACAGGGGGTACGAGCAGTACTTC. Protein product: CATSRDRGYEQYF.

The V call is TRBV6-2 or TRBV6-3, the J call TRBJ2-2, with 9 bases aligning to TRBD1. V lost 5 bases to trimming and J lost 6 bases; unmatched junction nucleotides: 7. This CDR3 contains 15 residues. Germline CDR1 and CDR2: MNHEY and SVGEGT. In DNA, the CDR3 is TGTGCCAGCAGTACGGGACAGGGAGAGGCCGGGGAGCTGTTTTTT. Translation gives CASSTGQGEAGELFF.

This chain joins TRBV3-1 (or the pseudogene TRBV3-2) and TRBJ2-1; 7 nucleotides agree with TRBD2. Unmatched junction bases numbered 8, after V lost 3 bases and J lost 6 bases. Germline values: CDR1 LGHDT, CDR2 YNNKEL (reference sequence). The CDR3 is 15 amino acids. The CDR3 coding sequence is TGTGCCAGCAGCCAGGATGGCGGGGGTCTCAATGAGCAGTTCTTC. Its protein is CASSQDGGGLNEQFF.

The chain employs TRBV5-1 and TRBJ2-7, with 9 bases that match TRBD2. V trimming: 4 bases; J trimming: 7 bases; junction bases outside the gene matches: 9. Germline values: CDR1 SGHRS, CDR2 YFSETQ. The CDR3 contains 14 residues. The CDR3 is CASSPQAGGGEQYF. CDR3 DNA: TGCGCCAGCAGCCCCCAAGCGGGAGGAGGTGAGCAGTACTTC. The variable domain in full, completed from reference TRBV5-1 and TRBJ2-7, reads KAGVTQTPRYLIKTRGQQVTLSCSPISGHRSVSWYQQTPGQGLQFLFEYFSETQRNKGNFPGRFSGRQFSNSRSEMNVSTLELGDSALYLCASSPQAGGGEQYFGPGTRLTVT.

The chain has TRBV27 and TRBJ2-5, with TRBD1 identical over 7 bases. The CDR3 runs to 14 residues. The V gene end was trimmed by 1 base and the J gene end by 5 bases; junction bases not matched to a gene: 4. Germline assignment: CDR1 MNHEY and CDR2 SMNVEV (reference sequence). The CDR3 reads CASSLFLGQETQYF. DNA of the CDR3: TGTGCCAGCAGTTTATTTTTGGGACAGGAGACCCAGTACTTC.